This TCR beta chain was captured in a study of T cells in Graves' hyperthyroidism and ophthalmopathy. The study's findings and limits: Ophthalmopathy stood apart from stable hyperthyroidism in a 13 V-J model. The model anticipated ophthalmopathy a median approximately 6.7 months pre-onset.

Patients having uncontrolled infection, another autoimmune disease, pregnancy or lactation were not included. From RNA transcripts, TCR beta CDR3 regions were amplified. The HTBI primer set was used in a first-round RT-PCR of the TCR CDR3. TCRdb reprocessed the multiplex PCR reads via MiXCR and lists one record per CDR3 protein. The sample carries 500,000 to 600,000 distinct CDR3 sequences, 40% to 50% recorded once. This clonotype was recorded many times. Its specificity is unknown. The material sequenced was peripheral blood or thyroid tissue (not recorded which). This TCR was recovered from an adult woman with Graves' disease, either hyperthyroidism or ophthalmopathy (not recorded which).

Here the CDR3 reads CATSDAGYSNQPQHF. CDR3 bases: TGTGCCACCAGTGACGCGGGGTATAGCAATCAGCCCCAGCATTTT. The genes are TRBV24-1 and TRBJ1-5; D is unclear. The germline V gene has CDR1 KGHDR and CDR2 SFDVKD. The CDR3 loop spans 15 amino acids. V was clipped by 4 bases and J by 0 bases, with 9 bases between them.